In its sample, the clone carrying this T cell receptor beta chain was seen a few times. Antigen: not known. This sample is drawn from a study of radiotherapy plus CTLA-4 blockade in lung cancer. Study overall: Disease control reached over 30%, with objective responses in 15% to 20%.

Lung cancer patients with chemo-refractory metastatic non-small-cell disease were given focal radiation plus CTLA-4 blockade with ipilimumab. Study-wide results and caveats: Early blood T cell clone dynamics reportedly forecast response best, with interferon-beta. Subsequent to radiotherapy plus ipilimumab, tumor-derived TCR clones underwent expansion in blood.

CDR1 and CDR2 (germline): SNHLY, FYNNEI. V shed 5 bases, J shed 3 bases, and the junction held 7 bases outside the gene matches. This CDR3 region has 16 residues. Libraries were prepared by immunoSEQ multiplex PCR; TCRdb keeps only in-frame clonotypes and omits some of them. The table has around 55,000 clones, around four fifths seen once. This receptor was obtained from a human donor with non-small cell lung cancer whose response to radiotherapy plus ipilimumab could not be evaluated. Sequencing was performed on peripheral blood, taken from a patient treated with radiotherapy plus ipilimumab. This rearrangement joins TRBV2 to TRBJ2-3; TRBD2 matches at 11 bases. The CDR3 sequence is CASSLYSGGATDTQYF. CDR3 nucleotide sequence: TGTGCCAGCAGTCTGTATAGCGGGGGGGCAACAGATACGCAGTATTTT.